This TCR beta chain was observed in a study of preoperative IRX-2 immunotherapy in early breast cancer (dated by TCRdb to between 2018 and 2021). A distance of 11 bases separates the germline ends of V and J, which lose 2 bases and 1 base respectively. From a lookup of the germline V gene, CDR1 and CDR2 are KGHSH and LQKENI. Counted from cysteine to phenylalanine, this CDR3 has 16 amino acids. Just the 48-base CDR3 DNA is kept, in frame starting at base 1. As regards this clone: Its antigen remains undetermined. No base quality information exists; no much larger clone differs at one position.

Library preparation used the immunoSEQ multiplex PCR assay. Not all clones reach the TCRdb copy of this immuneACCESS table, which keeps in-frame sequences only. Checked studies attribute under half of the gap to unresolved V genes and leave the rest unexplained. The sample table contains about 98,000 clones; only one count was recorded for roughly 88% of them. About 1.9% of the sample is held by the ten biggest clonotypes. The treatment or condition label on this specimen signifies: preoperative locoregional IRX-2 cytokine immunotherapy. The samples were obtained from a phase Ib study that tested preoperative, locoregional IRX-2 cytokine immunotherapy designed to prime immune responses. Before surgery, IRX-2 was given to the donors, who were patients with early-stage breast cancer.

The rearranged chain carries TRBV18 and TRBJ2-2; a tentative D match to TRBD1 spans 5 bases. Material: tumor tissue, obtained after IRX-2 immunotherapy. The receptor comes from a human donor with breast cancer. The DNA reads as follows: TGTGCCAGCTCACCAGGGGCCGGATTGAACACCGGGGAGCTGTTTTTT. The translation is CASSPGAGLNTGELFF.